This TCR beta chain is from a study of shared clonotypes between healthy human individuals. Overall study context: The people who gave samples were two women and three men aged 18 to 49. Researchers assigned three CD4 naive, three CD4 memory, two CD8 naive and one CD8 memory plate to each donor.

A remark on this clone: Its target is not known.

Regarding the study as a whole: The represented genetic and exposure-history diversity was limited by the small number of donors. The authors sampled blood alone, and tissue repertoires likely differ.

The CDR3 loop spans 20 amino acids. Trimming at V came to 5 bases and at J to 3 bases, leaving 19 bases not matched to a gene. Germline V lookup: CDR1 MDHEN, CDR2 SYDVKM. Clones were sequenced by immunoSEQ multiplex PCR, and TCRdb holds only the in-frame ones, with some missing. The sample contains 600,000 to 750,000 clones, roughly 72% of which appear only once. The sequenced material came from memory CD4+ T cells sorted from blood. The sample's subset: CD45RA-negative fraction. This chain joins TRBV28 and TRBJ2-7; 13 bases agree with TRBD2. The TCR sequence derives from a woman aged 30 to 39 in good health. CDR3 protein: CASSRIGRPGTSGDYYEQYF. The DNA of the CDR3 is TGTGCCAGCAGTCGAATCGGACGGCCCGGGACTAGCGGGGACTACTACGAGCAGTACTTC.